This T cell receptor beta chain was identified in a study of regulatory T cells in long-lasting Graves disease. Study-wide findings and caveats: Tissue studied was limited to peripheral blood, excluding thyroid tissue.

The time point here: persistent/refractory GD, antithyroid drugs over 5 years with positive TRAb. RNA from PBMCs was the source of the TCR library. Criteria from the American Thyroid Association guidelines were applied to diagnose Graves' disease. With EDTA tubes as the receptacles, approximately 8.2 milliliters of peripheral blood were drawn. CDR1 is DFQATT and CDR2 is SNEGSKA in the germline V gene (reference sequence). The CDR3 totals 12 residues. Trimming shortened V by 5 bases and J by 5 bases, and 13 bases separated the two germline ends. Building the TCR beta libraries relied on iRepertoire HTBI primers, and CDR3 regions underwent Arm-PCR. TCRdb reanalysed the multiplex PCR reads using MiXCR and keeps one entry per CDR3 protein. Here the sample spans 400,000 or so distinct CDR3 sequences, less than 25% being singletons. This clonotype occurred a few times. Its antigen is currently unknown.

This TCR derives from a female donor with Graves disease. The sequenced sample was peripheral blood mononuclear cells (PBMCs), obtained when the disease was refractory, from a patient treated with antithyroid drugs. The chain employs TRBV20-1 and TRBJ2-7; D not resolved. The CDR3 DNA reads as TGCAGTGCTGTGTTAGACTCGAACGAGCAGTACTTC. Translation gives CSAVLDSNEQYF.